This T cell receptor beta chain stems from a study of shared clonotypes between healthy human individuals. Libraries were prepared by immunoSEQ multiplex PCR; TCRdb keeps only in-frame clonotypes and omits some of them. Here the sample spans about 460,000 clones, roughly four fifths being singletons. This clone was picked up a small number of times. Its antigen is as yet unknown. Trimming took off 7 bases at V and 7 bases at J, with 22 bases between the two ends. Germline V gives CDR1 SQVTM, CDR2 ANQGSEA. This CDR3 spans 14 amino acids. General study results and limits: Sharing of clonotypes among donors was expected to vary with sequencing depth.

Donors had no recently reported acute infections or vaccinations and were HIV-negative. The specimen sequenced was PBMCs. This receptor was obtained from a woman aged 40-49 years in good health. Some clones in this sample may be carry-over from other donors' samples. The V gene is TRBV29-1, the J gene TRBJ1-2, with no clear D. The CDR3 protein is CSAAGVSFVGGYTF. The CDR3 DNA is TGCAGCGCCGCTGGGGTATCTTTTGTTGGTGGCTACACCTTC.